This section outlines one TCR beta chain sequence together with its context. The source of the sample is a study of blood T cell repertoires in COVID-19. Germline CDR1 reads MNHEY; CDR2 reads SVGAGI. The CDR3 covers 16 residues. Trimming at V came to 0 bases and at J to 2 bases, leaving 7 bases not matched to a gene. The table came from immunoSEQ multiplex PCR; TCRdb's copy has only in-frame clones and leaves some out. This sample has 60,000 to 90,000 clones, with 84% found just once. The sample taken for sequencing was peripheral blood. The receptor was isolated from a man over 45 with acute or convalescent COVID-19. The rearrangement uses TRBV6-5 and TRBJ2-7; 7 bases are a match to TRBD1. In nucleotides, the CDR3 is TGTGCCAGCAGTTACTCGATTCGCGACAGGGCCTACGAGCAGTACTTC. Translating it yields CASSYSIRDRAYEQYF.